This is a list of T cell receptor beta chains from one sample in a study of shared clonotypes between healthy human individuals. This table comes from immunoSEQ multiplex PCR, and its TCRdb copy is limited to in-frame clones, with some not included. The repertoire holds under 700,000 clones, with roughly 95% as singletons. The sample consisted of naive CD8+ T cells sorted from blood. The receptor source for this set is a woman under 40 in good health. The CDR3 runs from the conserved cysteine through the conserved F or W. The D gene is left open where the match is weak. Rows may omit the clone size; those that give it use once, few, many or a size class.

CDR3aa: CASRSRDLTRLGGQPQHF; CDR3nt: TGTGCCAGTAGATCCCGGGACCTCACTAGATTGGGAGGTCAGCCCCAGCATTTT; d_gene: -; v_gene: TRBV19; abundance: -; j_gene: TRBJ1-5
CDR3aa: CASSQEGGYTF; CDR3nt: TGTGCCAGCAGCCAGGAGGGCGGCTACACCTTC; d_gene: -; v_gene: TRBV11-2; abundance: -; j_gene: TRBJ1-2
CDR3aa: CASSWGDSNQPQHF; CDR3nt: TGTGCCAGCAGCTGGGGGGATAGCAATCAGCCCCAGCATTTT; d_gene: -; v_gene: TRBV7-9; abundance: -; j_gene: TRBJ1-5
CDR3aa: CASSTTGPGYTF; CDR3nt: TGTGCCAGCAGTACAACAGGACCCGGCTACACCTTC; d_gene: -; v_gene: TRBV27; abundance: -; j_gene: TRBJ1-2
CDR3aa: CASSIGSYNEQFF; CDR3nt: TGTGCCAGTAGTATCGGCTCCTACAATGAGCAGTTCTTC; d_gene: -; v_gene: TRBV19; abundance: once; j_gene: TRBJ2-1
CDR3aa: CASSLSEGTGVYEQYF; CDR3nt: TGTGCCAGCAGTTTATCGGAGGGGACAGGGGTGTACGAGCAGTACTTC; d_gene: TRBD1; v_gene: TRBV27; abundance: -; j_gene: TRBJ2-7
CDR3aa: CASSVVTFGNTIYF; CDR3nt: TGTGCCAGCAGCGTAGTCACTTTTGGAAACACCATATATTTT; d_gene: -; v_gene: TRBV9; abundance: -; j_gene: TRBJ1-3
CDR3aa: CASSVSNGGGGTDTQYF; CDR3nt: TGTGCCAGCAGCGTATCAAATGGGGGAGGGGGCACAGATACGCAGTATTTT; d_gene: TRBD2; v_gene: TRBV9; abundance: -; j_gene: TRBJ2-3
CDR3aa: CASSVGGAGTETQYF; CDR3nt: TGTGCCAGCAGCGTAGGCGGGGCGGGGACGGAGACCCAGTACTTC; d_gene: -; v_gene: TRBV9; abundance: many; j_gene: TRBJ2-5
CDR3aa: CASSLIPSYEQYF; CDR3nt: TGTGCCAGTAGTCTAATCCCGTCCTACGAGCAGTACTTC; d_gene: -; v_gene: TRBV19; abundance: -; j_gene: TRBJ2-7
CDR3aa: CASRLAGLTYEQYF; CDR3nt: TGTGCCAGCCGATTAGCGGGCCTTACCTACGAGCAGTACTTC; d_gene: TRBD2; v_gene: TRBV6-5; abundance: -; j_gene: TRBJ2-7
CDR3aa: CASSLAGIRGGNQPQHF; CDR3nt: TGTGCCAGCAGCTTAGCGGGGATAAGGGGGGGCAATCAGCCCCAGCATTTT; d_gene: -; v_gene: TRBV7-9; abundance: -; j_gene: TRBJ1-5
CDR3aa: CASSSGTSVYEQYF; CDR3nt: TGTGCCAGCAGCTCAGGGACTAGCGTCTACGAGCAGTACTTC; d_gene: TRBD2; v_gene: TRBV13; abundance: -; j_gene: TRBJ2-7
CDR3aa: CASSTASRNTGELFF; CDR3nt: TGTGCCAGCAGCACCGCTAGCCGTAACACCGGGGAGCTGTTTTTT; d_gene: -; v_gene: TRBV5-6; abundance: -; j_gene: TRBJ2-2
CDR3aa: CASSPSGRISTDTQYF; CDR3nt: TGTGCCAGCAGCCCTAGCGGGAGGATCAGCACAGATACGCAGTATTTT; d_gene: TRBD2; v_gene: TRBV7-6; abundance: -; j_gene: TRBJ2-3
CDR3aa: CASSIVAGAGELFF; CDR3nt: TGTGCCAGCAGCATAGTAGCGGGAGCCGGGGAGCTGTTTTTT; d_gene: TRBD2; v_gene: TRBV7-9; abundance: -; j_gene: TRBJ2-2
CDR3aa: CASSGRGVRAEAFF; CDR3nt: TGTGCCAGTAGCGGAAGGGGGGTCCGGGCTGAAGCTTTCTTT; d_gene: -; v_gene: TRBV19; abundance: -; j_gene: TRBJ1-1
CDR3aa: CASSLAPDSRDQPQHF; CDR3nt: TGTGCCAGCAGCTTAGCCCCGGACAGCCGGGATCAGCCCCAGCATTTT; d_gene: -; v_gene: TRBV7-8; abundance: -; j_gene: TRBJ1-5
CDR3aa: CASSFETDKTQYF; CDR3nt: TGTGCCAGCAGTTTCGAGACAGATAAGACCCAGTACTTC; d_gene: -; v_gene: TRBV27; abundance: -; j_gene: TRBJ2-5
CDR3aa: CAISARTIFYGYTF; CDR3nt: TGTGCCATCAGTGCCAGGACTATTTTCTATGGCTACACCTTC; d_gene: -; v_gene: TRBV10-3; abundance: -; j_gene: TRBJ1-2
CDR3aa: CATTYMGRGQDGYTF; CDR3nt: TGTGCCACCACTTACATGGGACGGGGGCAGGATGGCTACACCTTC; d_gene: -; v_gene: TRBV28; abundance: -; j_gene: TRBJ1-2
CDR3aa: CASSNRGEGVEQYF; CDR3nt: TGTGCCAGCAGCAACAGGGGTGAGGGTGTCGAGCAGTACTTC; d_gene: TRBD1; v_gene: TRBV9; abundance: -; j_gene: TRBJ2-7
CDR3aa: CASSLKLAGAYEQYF; CDR3nt: TGTGCCAGCAGTTTAAAACTAGCGGGAGCCTACGAGCAGTACTTC; d_gene: TRBD2; v_gene: TRBV27; abundance: -; j_gene: TRBJ2-7
CDR3aa: CSVEGVTDSYEQYF; CDR3nt: TGCAGCGTTGAAGGAGTGACGGATTCCTACGAGCAGTACTTC; d_gene: -; v_gene: TRBV29-1; abundance: -; j_gene: TRBJ2-7
CDR3aa: CASSDWTGPNTEAFF; CDR3nt: TGTGCCAGCAGTGACTGGACGGGACCGAACACTGAAGCTTTCTTT; d_gene: -; v_gene: TRBV2; abundance: -; j_gene: TRBJ1-1
CDR3aa: CASSIREQVYEQYF; CDR3nt: TGTGCCAGTAGTATAAGGGAACAGGTTTACGAGCAGTACTTC; d_gene: -; v_gene: TRBV19; abundance: -; j_gene: TRBJ2-7
CDR3aa: CASSFRTGDQPQHF; CDR3nt: TGTGCCAGCAGCTTCCGTACAGGGGATCAGCCCCAGCATTTT; d_gene: TRBD1; v_gene: TRBV5-6; abundance: -; j_gene: TRBJ1-5
CDR3aa: CASSFGTQYF; CDR3nt: TGTGCCAGCAGTTTTGGGACCCAGTACTTC; d_gene: -; v_gene: TRBV27; abundance: once; j_gene: TRBJ2-5
CDR3aa: CASSLNGIYGYTF; CDR3nt: TGTGCCAGCAGTTTAAACGGGATCTATGGCTACACCTTC; d_gene: -; v_gene: TRBV28; abundance: -; j_gene: TRBJ1-2
CDR3aa: CASWGGNEQFF; CDR3nt: TGTGCCAGCTGGGGGGGTAATGAGCAGTTCTTC; d_gene: TRBD2; v_gene: TRBV11-1; abundance: -; j_gene: TRBJ2-1
CDR3aa: CTSSLPGGTYNSPLHF; CDR3nt: TGCACCAGCAGCCTTCCAGGGGGTACCTATAATTCACCCCTCCACTTT; d_gene: -; v_gene: TRBV1; abundance: -; j_gene: TRBJ1-6
CDR3aa: CASSRGEGQSYEQYF; CDR3nt: TGTGCCAGCAGCCGGGGCGAGGGACAGTCCTACGAGCAGTACTTC; d_gene: TRBD1; v_gene: TRBV7-8; abundance: -; j_gene: TRBJ2-7
CDR3aa: CASSWTSDSYNEQFF; CDR3nt: TGTGCCAGCAGTTGGACTAGCGACTCCTACAATGAGCAGTTCTTC; d_gene: TRBD2; v_gene: TRBV27; abundance: -; j_gene: TRBJ2-1